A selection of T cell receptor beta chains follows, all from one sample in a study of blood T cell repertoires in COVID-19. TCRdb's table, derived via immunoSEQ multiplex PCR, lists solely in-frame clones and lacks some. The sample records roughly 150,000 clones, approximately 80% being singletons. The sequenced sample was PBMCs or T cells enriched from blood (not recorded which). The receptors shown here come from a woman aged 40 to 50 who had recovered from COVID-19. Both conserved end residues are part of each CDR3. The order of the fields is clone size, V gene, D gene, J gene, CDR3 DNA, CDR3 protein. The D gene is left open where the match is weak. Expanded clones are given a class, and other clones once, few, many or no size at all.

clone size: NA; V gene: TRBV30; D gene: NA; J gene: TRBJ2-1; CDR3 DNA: TGTGCCTGGAGTGTACCGACTCCCTACAATGAGCAGTTCTTC; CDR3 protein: CAWSVPTPYNEQFF
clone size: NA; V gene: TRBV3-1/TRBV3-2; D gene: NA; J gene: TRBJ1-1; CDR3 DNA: TGTGCCAGCAGTCGTCGGGAGACGAACACTGAAGCTTTCTTT; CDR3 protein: CASSRRETNTEAFF
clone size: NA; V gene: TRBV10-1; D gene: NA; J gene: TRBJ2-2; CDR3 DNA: TGCGCCAGCAGTGAGAAGATTGGCCAGCGGGCCGGGGAGCTGTTTTTT; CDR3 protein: CASSEKIGQRAGELFF
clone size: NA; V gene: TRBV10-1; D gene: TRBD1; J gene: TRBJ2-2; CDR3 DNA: TGCGCCAGCAGCAACGACAGGGAAGACACCGGGGAGCTGTTTTTT; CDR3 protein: CASSNDREDTGELFF
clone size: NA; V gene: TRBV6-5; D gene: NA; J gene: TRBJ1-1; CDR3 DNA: TGTGCCAGCCTATCAGGGACACACACTGAAGCTTTCTTT; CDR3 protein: CASLSGTHTEAFF
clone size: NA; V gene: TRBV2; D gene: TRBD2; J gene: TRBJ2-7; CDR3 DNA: TGTGCCAGCAGTCCTAGCGGGGGGTCTTCGGGCGAGCAGTACTTC; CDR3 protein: CASSPSGGSSGEQYF
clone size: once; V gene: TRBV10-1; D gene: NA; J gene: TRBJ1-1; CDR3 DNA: TGCGCCAGCAGTGAACAAGGGGCAGGAGTGAACACTGAAGCTTTCTTT; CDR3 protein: CASSEQGAGVNTEAFF
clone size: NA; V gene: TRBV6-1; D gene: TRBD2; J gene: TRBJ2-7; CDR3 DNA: TGTGCCAGCAGTGTTTTAGGTGGGACTAGCGGCGCCTACGAGCAGTACTTC; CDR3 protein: CASSVLGGTSGAYEQYF
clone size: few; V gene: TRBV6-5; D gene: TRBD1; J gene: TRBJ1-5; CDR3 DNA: TGTGCCAGCAGGGAGGACAGGGGCGACAATCAGCCCCAGCATTTT; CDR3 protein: CASREDRGDNQPQHF
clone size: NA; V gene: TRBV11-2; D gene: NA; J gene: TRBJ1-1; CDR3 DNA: TGTGCCAGCAGCCCGGGACAGAACACTGAAGCTTTCTTT; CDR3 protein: CASSPGQNTEAFF
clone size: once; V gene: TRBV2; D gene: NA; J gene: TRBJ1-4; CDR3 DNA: TGTGCCAGCCGGCCGGGGTTTCGGCTGCATGAGAATGAAAAACTGTTTTTT; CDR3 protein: CASRPGFRLHENEKLFF
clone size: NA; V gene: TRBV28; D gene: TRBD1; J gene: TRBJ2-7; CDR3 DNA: TGTGCCAGCAGTGGGCAGGGACAGGGCGAAGCCTACGAGCAGTACTTC; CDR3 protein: CASSGQGQGEAYEQYF
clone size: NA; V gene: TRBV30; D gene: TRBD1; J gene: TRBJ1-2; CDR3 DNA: TGTGCCTGGAGTCCGACAGGGACAGATGGCTACACCTTC; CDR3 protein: CAWSPTGTDGYTF
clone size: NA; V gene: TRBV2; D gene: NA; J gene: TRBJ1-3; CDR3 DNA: TGTGCCAGCAGGGAGACAGGTACTGGAAACACCATATATTTT; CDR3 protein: CASRETGTGNTIYF
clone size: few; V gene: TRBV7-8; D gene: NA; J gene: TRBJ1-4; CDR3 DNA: TGTGCCAGCAGCCCCCAACGGGTTGCGGGAGAAAAACTGTTTTTT; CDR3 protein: CASSPQRVAGEKLFF
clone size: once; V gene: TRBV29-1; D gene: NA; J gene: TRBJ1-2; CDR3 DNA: TGCAGCGTAGGAGGAAACTATGGCTACACCTTC; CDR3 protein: CSVGGNYGYTF
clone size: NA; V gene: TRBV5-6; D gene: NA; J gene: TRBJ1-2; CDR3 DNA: TGTGCCAGCAGCCCGCCGGGAGGGGGTGGCTACACCTTC; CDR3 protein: CASSPPGGGGYTF
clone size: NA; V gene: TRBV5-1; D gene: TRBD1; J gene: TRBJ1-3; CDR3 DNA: TGCGCCAGCAGCAGGGACAGCAGAAACACCATATATTTT; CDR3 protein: CASSRDSRNTIYF
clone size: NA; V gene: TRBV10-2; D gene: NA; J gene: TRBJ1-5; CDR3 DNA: TGCGCCAGCAGTGTGAACTCCAATCAGCCCCAGCATTTT; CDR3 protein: CASSVNSNQPQHF
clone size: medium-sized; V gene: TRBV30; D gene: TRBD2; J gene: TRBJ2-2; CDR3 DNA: TGTGCCTGGAGAACGGGGGGGCCCGACACCGGGGAGCTGTTTTTT; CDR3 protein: CAWRTGGPDTGELFF
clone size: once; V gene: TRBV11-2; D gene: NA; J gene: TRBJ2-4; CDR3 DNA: TGTGCCAGCAGCTTAGTCAGGGTCTTGAACATTCAGTACTTC; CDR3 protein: CASSLVRVLNIQYF
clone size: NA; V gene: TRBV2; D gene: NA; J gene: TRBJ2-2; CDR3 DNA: TGTGCCAGCGCTTTAGTGACGAACACCGGGGAGCTGTTTTTT; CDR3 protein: CASALVTNTGELFF
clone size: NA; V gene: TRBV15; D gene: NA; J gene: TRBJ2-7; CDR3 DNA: TGTGCCACCAGCAGAGATATGACAGACTACGAGCAGTACTTC; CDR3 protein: CATSRDMTDYEQYF
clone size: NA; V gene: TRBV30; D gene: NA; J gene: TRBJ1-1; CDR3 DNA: TGTGCCTGGAGTCAAGGCAGGGGGAACACTGAAGCTTTCTTT; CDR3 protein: CAWSQGRGNTEAFF
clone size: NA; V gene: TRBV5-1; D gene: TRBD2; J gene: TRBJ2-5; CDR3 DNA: TGCGCCAGCAGCTCAGGACTAGCGGGAGGGATGTTCCCAGAGACCCAGTACTTC; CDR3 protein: CASSSGLAGGMFPETQYF
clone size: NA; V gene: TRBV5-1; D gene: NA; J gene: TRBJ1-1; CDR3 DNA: TGCGCCAGCAGCTTGAAACAGGGAGAGACTGAAGCTTTCTTT; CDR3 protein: CASSLKQGETEAFF
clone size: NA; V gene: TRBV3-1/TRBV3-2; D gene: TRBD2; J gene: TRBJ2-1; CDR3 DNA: TGTGCCACCGGGGGGCAGCGGGAGATAAATGAGCAGTTCTTC; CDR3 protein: CATGGQREINEQFF
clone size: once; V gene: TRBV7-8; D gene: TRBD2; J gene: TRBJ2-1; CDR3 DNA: TGTGCCAGCAGCTTAGTAAATAGACTAGCGGGAGTAGGTGAGCAGTTCTTC; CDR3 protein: CASSLVNRLAGVGEQFF
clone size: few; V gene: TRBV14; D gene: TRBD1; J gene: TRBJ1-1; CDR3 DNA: TGTGCCAGCAGGCGGACAGGGGGGGGTGAAGCTTTCTTT; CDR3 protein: CASRRTGGGEAFF
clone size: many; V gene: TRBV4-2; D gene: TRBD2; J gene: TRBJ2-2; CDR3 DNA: TGTGCCAGCAGCGGACTAGCGGGGGGGCTGGGTTCTGACACCGGGGAGCTGTTTTTT; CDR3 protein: CASSGLAGGLGSDTGELFF
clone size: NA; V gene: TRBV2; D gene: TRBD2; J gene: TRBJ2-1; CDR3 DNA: TGTGCCAGCTGGGTGTCGGGGGGGCGCGAGCAGTTCTTC; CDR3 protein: CASWVSGGREQFF
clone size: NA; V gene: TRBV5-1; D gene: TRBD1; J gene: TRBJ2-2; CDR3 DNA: TGCGCCAGCAGCTTGGCACACCGGGACAGCGACACCGGGGAGCTGTTTTTT; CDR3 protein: CASSLAHRDSDTGELFF
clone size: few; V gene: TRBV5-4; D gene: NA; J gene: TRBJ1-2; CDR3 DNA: TGTGCCAGCAGCTTGGAGCGTGGGTATGGCTACACCTTC; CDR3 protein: CASSLERGYGYTF
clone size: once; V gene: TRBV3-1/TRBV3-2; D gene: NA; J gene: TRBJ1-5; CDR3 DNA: TGTGCCAGCAGCCAAGATAATAGCAATCAGCCCCAGCATTTT; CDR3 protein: CASSQDNSNQPQHF
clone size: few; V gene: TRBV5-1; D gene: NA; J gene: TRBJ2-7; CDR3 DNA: TGCGCCAGCAGCCGCGGAGCGGACGAGCAGTACTTC; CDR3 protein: CASSRGADEQYF
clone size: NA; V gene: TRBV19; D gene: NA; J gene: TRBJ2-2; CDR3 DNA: TGTGCCAGTAGTATAGATCTGGGCAGGTTGGGCACCGGGGAGCTGTTTTTT; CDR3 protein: CASSIDLGRLGTGELFF
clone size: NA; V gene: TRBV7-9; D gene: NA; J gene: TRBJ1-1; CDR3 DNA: TGTGCCAGCAGCCGGAATAGTTGGGAGATGAACACTGAAGCTTTCTTT; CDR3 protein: CASSRNSWEMNTEAFF
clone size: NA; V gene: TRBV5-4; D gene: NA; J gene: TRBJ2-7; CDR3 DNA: TGTGCCAGCAGCTTGGGTCCCCCTGGCGCGGGGGCGACCTACGAGCAGTACTTC; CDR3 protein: CASSLGPPGAGATYEQYF
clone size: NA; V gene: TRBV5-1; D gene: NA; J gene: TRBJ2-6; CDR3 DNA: TGCGCCAGCAGCTTTGCCGGGTCTGGGGCCAACGTCCTGACTTTC; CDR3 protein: CASSFAGSGANVLTF
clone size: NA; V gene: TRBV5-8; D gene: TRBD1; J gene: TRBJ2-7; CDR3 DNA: TGTGCCAGCGCCAAGTCCGGACAGGGACACGACGAGCAGTACTTC; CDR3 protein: CASAKSGQGHDEQYF
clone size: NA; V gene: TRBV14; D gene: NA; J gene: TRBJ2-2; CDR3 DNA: TGTGCCAGCTTAAATTTGGGGCCGGGCGGGGAGCTGTTTTTT; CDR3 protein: CASLNLGPGGELFF
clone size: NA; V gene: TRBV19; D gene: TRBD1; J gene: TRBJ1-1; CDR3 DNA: TGTGCCAGTTCTGGGACAGGGTACGACACTGAAGCTTTCTTT; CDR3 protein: CASSGTGYDTEAFF
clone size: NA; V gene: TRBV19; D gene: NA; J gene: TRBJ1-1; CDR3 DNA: TGTGCCAGTAGTATAGGTTCAGGGAACACTGAAGCTTTCTTT; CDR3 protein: CASSIGSGNTEAFF
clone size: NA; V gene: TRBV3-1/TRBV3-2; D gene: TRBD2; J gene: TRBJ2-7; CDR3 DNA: TGTGCCAGCAGCCCGGGGGGTCCCTGGGGAGAGCAGTACTTC; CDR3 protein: CASSPGGPWGEQYF
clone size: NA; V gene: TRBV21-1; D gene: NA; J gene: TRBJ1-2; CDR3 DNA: TGTGCCAGCATATCTTGTGAAGGACAGGGATTGGGCTACACCTTC; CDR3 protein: CASISCEGQGLGYTF
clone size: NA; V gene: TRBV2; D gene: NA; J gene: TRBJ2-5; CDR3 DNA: TGTGCCAGCGAAACCCGGGGGACCCAGTACTTC; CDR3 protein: CASETRGTQYF
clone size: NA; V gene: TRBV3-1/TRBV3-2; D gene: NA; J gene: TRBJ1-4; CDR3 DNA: TGTGCCAGCAGCCAACAGGGCCCCAGGCATCTGTTTTTT; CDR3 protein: CASSQQGPRHLFF
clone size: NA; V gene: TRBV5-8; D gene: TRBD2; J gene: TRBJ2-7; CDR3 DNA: TGTGCCAGCAGCTTGGCCAGCGGGACTAGCGTAACCTACGAGCAGTACTTC; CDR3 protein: CASSLASGTSVTYEQYF
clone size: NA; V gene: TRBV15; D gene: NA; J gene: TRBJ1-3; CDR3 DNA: TGTGCCACCAGGGCGGGCCTCTCGGGAAACACCATATATTTT; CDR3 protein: CATRAGLSGNTIYF